Shown below are 2 T cell receptor beta chains from a single sample sequenced in a study of cytomegalovirus exposure and HLA in healthy donors. The primer mix had 60 Vbeta and 13 Jbeta primers. Only in-frame clones appear in the TCRdb table, and some are missing; sequencing was by immunoSEQ multiplex PCR. The sample yields under 150,000 clones, 79% seen once. The source material was PBMCs. The receptors shown here come from a man aged 18 to 29 in good health and CMV-seronegative.

V gene TRBV5-6 combines with J gene TRBJ2-2; the D gene is possibly TRBD1 (5 bases). CDR1 is SGHDT and CDR2 is YYEEEE in the germline V gene. The length of the CDR3 is 16 residues. V dropped 0 bases and J dropped 6 bases, with 15 bases sitting between them. CDR3: CASSLEGRFNPGELFF. CDR3 coding DNA: TGTGCCAGCAGCTTGGAGGGGCGGTTCAATCCCGGGGAGCTGTTTTTT.

The chain is built from TRBV27 and TRBJ2-2, with a possible D match to TRBD1 (6 bases). The germline V and J ends were trimmed by 6 bases and 4 bases, with 18 bases remaining between them. The CDR3 is 16 amino acids. Germline V CDR1 and CDR2: MNHEY, SMNVEV (reference sequence). CDR3: CASSLNAGVGTGELFF. CDR3 sequence (DNA): TGTGCCAGCAGCCTTAACGCAGGGGTCGGCACCGGGGAGCTGTTTTTT.